These 10 T cell receptor beta chains share one sample of origin, sequenced in a study of T cell responses to AZD1222 COVID-19 vaccine. The data were produced by immunoSEQ multiplex PCR, yet TCRdb's version contains in-frame clones alone and is incomplete. The sample contains under 200,000 clones, about 90% of which appear only once. The sample was peripheral blood, taken on day 0 of AZD1222 vaccination. These receptors came from an adult in good health.

This clone was picked up one time. The V and J genes are TRBV28 and TRBJ1-5; 7 nucleotides agree with TRBD1. There are 14 residues in the CDR3. Germline CDR1 is MDHEN and CDR2 is SYDVKM. Germline trimming cut 5 bases from V and 7 bases from J; bases unmatched to any gene: 8. The CDR3 is CASSLTTGKQPQHF. In nucleotides, the CDR3 is TGTGCCAGCAGTCTAACGACAGGGAAACAGCCCCAGCATTTT.

The rearrangement joins TRBV10-3 to TRBJ2-3; tentatively, D is TRBD1 or TRBD2 (5 bases each). The germline CDR1 and CDR2 sequences are ENHRY and SYGVKD. This CDR3 is built from 15 residues. Between the trimmed V and J ends, which lost 5 bases and 1 base, there was a span of 13 bases. CDR3 region: CAISPGPQGTDTQYF. CDR3 nucleotides: TGTGCCATCAGTCCGGGACCCCAGGGCACAGATACGCAGTATTTT.

This clone is a singleton in its sample. This chain links TRBV29-1 with TRBJ2-3; the match to TRBD2 covers 8 bases. The CDR3 has 15 amino acids. Trimming at V came to 4 bases and at J to 3 bases, leaving 9 bases not matched to a gene. CDR1 and CDR2 (germline): SQVTM, ANQGSEA. CDR3: CSVAGGGQGTDTQYF. For the CDR3, the DNA is TGCAGCGTTGCCGGGGGGGGCCAAGGAACAGATACGCAGTATTTT.

This chain connects TRBV19 to TRBJ1-4, with a possible D match to TRBD1 (5 bases). Germline CDR1 reads LNHDA; CDR2 reads SQIVND (reference sequence). The length of the CDR3 is 14 residues. The V and J ends lost 3 bases and 8 bases respectively, with 13 bases between them. As DNA, the CDR3 is TGTGCCAGTAGTATGGGGGTAGGACCCGAAAAACTGTTTTTT. Protein: CASSMGVGPEKLFF. Variable domain in full (rest from reference TRBV19 and TRBJ1-4): DGGITQSPKYLFRKEGQNVTLSCEQNLNHDAMYWYRQDPGQGLRLIYYSQIVNDFQKGDIAEGYSVSREKKESFPLTVTSAQKNPTAFYLCASSMGVGPEKLFFGSGTQLSVL.

The rearrangement uses TRBV11-3 and TRBJ1-1, with D uncertain. This CDR3 comprises 15 residues. Trimming pared 9 bases from V and 3 bases from J, leaving 20 bases between. Germline V gives CDR1 SGHNT, CDR2 YENEEA. The CDR3 region has the DNA TGTGCCAGGACCCACCTCTACAAATGGGACACTGAAGCTTTCTTT. Protein sequence: CARTHLYKWDTEAFF.

This clone was seen more than once but under ten times. The chain has TRBV7-2 and TRBJ1-1; no reliable D call. Trimming pared 5 bases from V and 1 base from J, leaving 8 bases between. The CDR3 length is 13 residues. Germline V lookup: CDR1 SGHTA, CDR2 FQGNSA. In nucleotides, the CDR3 is TGTGCCAGCAGCGTCACTCGGAACACTGAAGCTTTCTTT. Protein product: CASSVTRNTEAFF.

This chain connects TRBV7-8 to TRBJ2-7; D call uncertain. The CDR3 sequence is 12 residues long. CDR1 is SGHVS, CDR2 FQNEAQ, per germline. The V and J ends lost 5 bases and 3 bases respectively, with 8 bases between them. CDR3 coding DNA: TGTGCCAGCAGCCTTCTATTCTACGAGCAGTACTTC. Protein: CASSLLFYEQYF.

This chain links TRBV19 with TRBJ2-3, with D perhaps TRBD1 (7 bases). CDR3 length: 14 amino acids. Germline CDR1 LNHDA, CDR2 SQIVND (reference sequence). V was pared by 4 bases and J by 4 bases, with 12 bases between. The CDR3 here is CASSNRGGADTQYF. The CDR3 bases are TGTGCCAGTAGTAACAGGGGAGGCGCAGATACGCAGTATTTT.

This chain connects TRBV27 to TRBJ2-7; D may be TRBD1 or TRBD2 (5 bases each). Trimming stripped 5 bases from V and 6 bases from J, with 26 bases between. From germline, CDR1 is MNHEY and CDR2 SMNVEV (reference sequence). The length of the CDR3 is 17 residues. The DNA for the CDR3 is TGTGCCAGCAGTCGGTATTCGCTAGGGGACGGTAGGTTCGAGCAGTACTTC. This codes for CASSRYSLGDGRFEQYF.

The chain links TRBV11-3 to TRBJ2-2; TRBD2 matches at 7 bases. Losses at the gene ends were 5 bases for V and 0 bases for J; bases not matched to a gene: 3. Germline CDR1 reads SGHNT; CDR2 reads YENEEA. The CDR3 sequence is 15 residues long. Here the CDR3 reads CASSPGTTNTGELFF. In DNA form, the CDR3 reads TGTGCCAGCAGCCCCGGGACTACGAACACCGGGGAGCTGTTTTTT.